The sequence of this T cell receptor (beta chain) was determined in a study of T-cell reconstitution after alpha-beta-depleted transplantation in children. Unique molecular identifiers were used to barcode this TCRbeta library. TCRdb passed the PCR reads through MiXCR, listing each CDR3 protein once. Here the sample spans approximately 490,000 distinct CDR3 sequences, roughly an eighth being singletons. J lost 10 bases, V lost 5 bases, and 8 bases had no gene match. The CDR3 loop spans 13 amino acids. This clonotype occurred once. The rearrangement joins TRBV12-3 or TRBV12-4 to TRBJ2-1, with 7 bases matching TRBD2. The source was PBMCs from the stem cell graft donor, collected from the stem cell graft. The TCR was taken from a human donor who donated a stem cell graft to a child with combined immunodeficiency. This chain's CDR3 is CASSPERREEQFF. For the CDR3, the DNA is TGTGCCAGCAGTCCGGAGAGGCGGGAGGAGCAGTTCTTC.